The entry that follows covers one T cell receptor (beta chain) sequence. Its specificity is unknown. The sample comes from a study of cytomegalovirus exposure and HLA in healthy donors. The primer mix had 60 Vbeta and 13 Jbeta primers. Generated by immunoSEQ multiplex PCR, the TCRdb table keeps only in-frame clones and is missing some. The sample holds some 220,000 clones, around four fifths seen once. At collection, donors were nominally healthy, but unrecorded immune exposures were probable. Points from the study as a whole: A later analysis, which compared TCR beta chains of equal frequency, found the HLA-associated ones more clonally expanded. For most TCR sequences rarity was the rule, although some public TCRs occurred in many donors. Later on, analysis showed that most CMV-associated TCR beta chains appeared to be HLA-restricted.

This receptor was taken from a woman aged 40 to 49 in good health and CMV-seronegative. Sequencing used PBMCs.

CDR3 nucleotide sequence: TGTGCCACGGGAGAGGGGGTTCCTGAAGCTTTCTTT. This translates into CATGEGVPEAFF. The J gene is TRBJ1-1, the V gene TRBV15; D possibly corresponds to TRBD1 (6 bases). The length of the CDR3 is 12 residues. Germline loops: CDR1 LNHNV, CDR2 YYDKDF (reference sequence). V dropped 9 bases and J dropped 6 bases, with 14 bases sitting between them.